These 3 T cell receptor beta chains share one sample of origin, sequenced in a study of blood T cell repertoires in COVID-19. Produced via immunoSEQ multiplex PCR; TCRdb's table is partial and in-frame only. The sample includes tens of thousands of clones, roughly 82% of them seen just once. Sequenced: peripheral blood. These receptors all stem from a man aged 55-75 years with acute or convalescent COVID-19.

The V gene is TRBV27, the J gene TRBJ1-6; 10 bases line up with TRBD1. V was clipped by 6 bases and J by 8 bases; unmatched bases: 4. CDR1 is MNHEY and CDR2 is SMNVEV in the germline V gene (reference sequence). CDR3 length equals 14 residues. CDR3 loop: CASSLGQGYSPLHF. CDR3 DNA sequence: TGTGCCAGCAGCCTGGGACAGGGGTATTCACCCCTCCACTTT.

This chain joins TRBV2 and TRBJ2-5, with 12 bases matching TRBD2. The V gene end was trimmed by 8 bases and the J gene end by 9 bases; junction bases not matched to a gene: 10. The CDR3 consists of 14 residues. From germline, CDR1 is SNHLY and CDR2 FYNNEI. CDR3 region: CASGRLAGGKAQYF. CDR3 nucleotides: TGTGCCAGCGGAAGGCTAGCGGGGGGGAAGGCCCAGTACTTC.

The chain has TRBV9 and TRBJ2-5, with 9 bases identical to TRBD2. Trimming at V came to 2 bases and at J to 2 bases, leaving 7 bases not matched to a gene. Germline values: CDR1 SGDLS, CDR2 YYNGEE. The CDR3 has 16 amino acids. The CDR3 sequence is CASSVRGSGGQETQYF. In nucleotides, the CDR3 is TGTGCCAGCAGCGTTAGGGGTAGCGGGGGACAAGAGACCCAGTACTTC. The entire variable domain, with the rest obtained from reference TRBV9 and TRBJ2-5, is as follows: DSGVTQTPKHLITATGQRVTLRCSPRSGDLSVYWYQQSLDQGLQFLIQYYNGEERAKGNILERFSAQQFPDLHSELNLSSLELGDSALYFCASSVRGSGGQETQYFGPGTRLLVL.